A single sample is the source of the 24 T cell receptor beta chains below, sequenced in a study of cytomegalovirus exposure and HLA in healthy donors. The PCR employed 60 Vbeta primers together with 13 Jbeta primers. Using immunoSEQ multiplex PCR, the repertoire was profiled, and TCRdb retains in-frame clones only, with some absent. The sample lists about 150,000 clones, about three quarters occurring once. Sequencing used PBMCs. These receptors were obtained from a young man in good health and CMV-seronegative.

The chain has TRBV5-3 and TRBJ2-1, with 7 bases lining up with TRBD2. TRBV5-3 is classed as an ORF, of uncertain function. Losses at the gene ends were 3 bases for V and 10 bases for J; bases not matched to a gene: 4. This CDR3 comprises 12 residues. The CDR3 DNA is TGTGCCAGAAGCTGGAACGGGAGGGAGCAGTTCTTC. It encodes CARSWNGREQFF.

The chain has TRBV5-1 and TRBJ2-7; a weak D match, TRBD1 (6 bases). There are 13 residues in the CDR3. The germline V gene has CDR1 SGHRS and CDR2 YFSETQ. V gave up 3 bases and J gave up 2 bases, with 9 bases separating them. The CDR3 sequence is CASSWGQAYEQYF. The DNA of the CDR3 is TGCGCCAGCAGCTGGGGACAAGCCTACGAGCAGTACTTC.

V is TRBV18 and J is TRBJ2-5, with 8 positions matching TRBD2. CDR3 size: 16 residues. Germline V gives CDR1 KGHSH, CDR2 LQKENI. V lost 3 bases and J lost 1; bases outside the gene matches: 7. The CDR3 sequence: CASSPGGSGAQETQYF. DNA of the CDR3: TGTGCCAGCTCACCGGGCGGTAGCGGGGCCCAAGAGACCCAGTACTTC.

The sample holds one count of this clone. V gene TRBV14 combines with J gene TRBJ2-7, with D uncertain. V lost 3 bases and J lost 3, with 9 bases in between. Germline V gene lookup returns CDR1 SGHDN and CDR2 FVKESK. This CDR3 contains 13 residues. The CDR3 region has the DNA TGTGCCAGCAGCCAGGGCCAGTACTACGAGCAGTACTTC. Translating gives CASSQGQYYEQYF.

The rearrangement joins TRBV27 to TRBJ2-7; no clear D. V was trimmed by 3 bases and J by 6 bases, leaving 18 bases between them. Germline values: CDR1 MNHEY, CDR2 SMNVEV (reference sequence). This CDR3 region has 15 residues. As DNA, the CDR3 is TGTGCCAGCAGTTTGGGCCTTATCGGTCCTGGCGAGCAGTACTTC. It specifies CASSLGLIGPGEQYF.

This clone came up a few times. CDR3 DNA: TGTGCCAGCAGCTTCGCTCCAGGGATAGGCTATGGCTACACCTTC. Translation gives CASSFAPGIGYGYTF. The chain employs TRBV7-2 and TRBJ1-2; D perhaps matches TRBD1 (5 bases). Between the trimmed V and J ends, which lost 3 bases and 4 bases, there was a span of 15 bases. Looked up from germline, CDR1 is SGHTA and CDR2 is FQGNSA. CDR3 length: 15 residues.

The chain employs TRBV27 and TRBJ2-7, with D perhaps matching TRBD1 (5 bases). Germline CDR1 reads MNHEY; CDR2 reads SMNVEV (reference sequence). The V end was cut by 3 bases, the J end by 1 base, with 7 bases between. The CDR3 is 13 residues long. CDR3 in amino acids: CASSFAGSYEQYF. CDR3 DNA sequence: TGTGCCAGCAGTTTTGCAGGGTCCTACGAGCAGTACTTC.

The chain employs TRBV7-2 and TRBJ1-3; 8 bases fit TRBD1. Germline lookup yields CDR1 SGHTA and CDR2 FQGNSA. CDR3 length: 15 residues. V lost 3 bases to trimming and J lost 3 bases; unmatched junction nucleotides: 4. CDR3 loop: CASSLRTGLGNTIYF. CDR3 coding DNA: TGTGCCAGCAGCTTGAGGACAGGGCTTGGAAACACCATATATTTT.

The chain uses TRBV19 and TRBJ2-1, with 9 bases fitting TRBD2. Germline V gene data show CDR1 as LNHDA and CDR2 as SQIVND (reference sequence). V dropped 3 bases and J dropped 7; count of bases not matched to a gene: 7. The length of the CDR3 is 15 residues. The CDR3 DNA reads as TGTGCCAGTAGTATGGGGCGGGAGGGCCTTAATGAGCAGTTCTTC. It yields the protein CASSMGREGLNEQFF.

The rearrangement links TRBV10-3 to TRBJ2-7; tentative D call: TRBD2 (6 bases). Germline V gives CDR1 ENHRY, CDR2 SYGVKD. The CDR3 is made up of 15 amino acids. Trimming left V 4 bases short and J 1 base short, with 14 bases between. The CDR3 bases are TGTGCCATCAGTGGTCGGGCTAGCGCTTCCTACGAGCAGTACTTC. Its protein is CAISGRASASYEQYF.

Note on this clone: One end of the junction varies from germline; a read error may be responsible. In DNA, the CDR3 is TGTTCCAGCAGCTCCCAGGGACAGGGGACGGCGCGGACTGAAGCTTTCTTT. Its protein is CSSSSQGQGTARTEAFF. J is TRBJ1-1 and V is TRBV7-9; TRBD1 matches at 10 bases. The V gene's germline CDR1 is SEHNR and CDR2 FQNEAQ (reference sequence). The CDR3 loop spans 17 amino acids.

In its sample, this clone was seen a few times. The chain employs TRBV18 and TRBJ1-5; D gene ambiguous. Trimming cost V 2 bases and J 0 bases, with 14 bases left between them. Germline V gives CDR1 KGHSH, CDR2 LQKENI. This CDR3 has 17 residues. CDR3 loop: CASSPSNLVNSNQPQHF. The CDR3 coding sequence is TGTGCCAGCTCACCATCGAATCTAGTTAATAGCAATCAGCCCCAGCATTTT.

The chain is built from TRBV27 and TRBJ2-3; D gene uncertain. The CDR3 sequence is 14 residues long. V lost 3 bases and J lost 4, with 11 bases in between. CDR1 is MNHEY and CDR2 is SMNVEV in the germline V gene (reference sequence). The CDR3 loop is CASSLSLVPDTQYF. In DNA, the CDR3 is TGTGCCAGCAGTTTGTCCCTAGTTCCAGATACGCAGTATTTT.

This clone was found a few times. The chain uses TRBV9 and TRBJ1-3; D not resolved. V lost 2 bases to trimming and J lost 0 bases, with 9 bases between them. Germline V gene sequence: CDR1 SGDLS, CDR2 YYNGEE. This CDR3 has 15 amino acids. For the CDR3, the DNA is TGTGCCAGCAGCGTCTCTGGCCGCTCTGGAAACACCATATATTTT. It codes for CASSVSGRSGNTIYF.

V is TRBV7-6 and J is TRBJ2-5, with 13 bases that match TRBD2. The V gene's germline CDR1 is SGHVS and CDR2 FNYEAQ. Losses at the gene ends were 1 base for V and 3 bases for J; bases not matched to a gene: 2. The CDR3 sequence is 16 residues long. DNA of the CDR3: TGTGCCAGCAGCTTAGGGGGACTAGCGGGAAAAGAGACCCAGTACTTC. Residues: CASSLGGLAGKETQYF.

The chain is built from TRBV18 and TRBJ2-2; 7 bases match TRBD1. Germline lookup yields CDR1 KGHSH and CDR2 LQKENI. CDR3 length: 14 amino acids. V dropped 6 bases and J dropped 4; count of bases not matched to a gene: 5. The CDR3 loop is CASSQGDGTGELFF. The CDR3 bases are TGTGCCAGCTCGCAGGGGGACGGCACCGGGGAGCTGTTTTTT.

The chain links TRBV30 to TRBJ1-3, with unresolved D. The end of the DNA fits TRBJ2-2 better, so the J call may be wrong. CDR1 GTSNPN and CDR2 SVGIG come from the germline V gene (reference sequence). The CDR3 consists of 11 residues. The CDR3 reads CAWSVGGELFF. CDR3 in DNA: TGTGCCTGGAGTGTTGGCGGGGAGCTGTTTTTT.

This clone was picked up one time. This chain joins TRBV19 and TRBJ2-7, with TRBD1 matching over 10 bases. Germline loops: CDR1 LNHDA, CDR2 SQIVND (reference sequence). Losses at the gene ends were 6 bases for V and 1 base for J; bases not matched to a gene: 6. The CDR3 has 15 amino acids. The chain's CDR3 is CASSPRTGGSYEQYF. CDR3 DNA: TGTGCCAGTAGCCCTCGGACAGGGGGGTCCTACGAGCAGTACTTC. Using reference TRBV19 and TRBJ2-7 for the parts outside the CDR3, the full variable domain is DGGITQSPKYLFRKEGQNVTLSCEQNLNHDAMYWYRQDPGQGLRLIYYSQIVNDFQKGDIAEGYSVSREKKESFPLTVTSAQKNPTAFYLCASSPRTGGSYEQYFGPGTRLTVT.

J is TRBJ1-3 and V is TRBV6-1, with TRBD1 matching over 8 bases. The CDR3 has 13 residues. V was pared by 6 bases and J by 5 bases, with 3 bases of the junction left unmatched. Germline V lookup: CDR1 MNHNS, CDR2 SASEGT. As DNA, the CDR3 is TGTGCCAGCAGCCAGGGGGCTAGAAACACCATATATTTT. It encodes CASSQGARNTIYF.

This clone showed up just once. J is TRBJ2-5 and V is TRBV5-4; TRBD2 matches at 10 bases. The germline V gene has CDR1 SGHNT and CDR2 YYREEE (reference sequence). V shed 2 bases and J 5 bases; nucleotides not matched to a gene: 15. The CDR3 sequence is 18 residues long. CDR3 residues: CASSFRGSGRAGEETQYF. The CDR3 DNA sequence: TGTGCCAGCAGCTTCCGTGGAAGCGGGAGGGCCGGAGAGGAGACCCAGTACTTC.

The chain links TRBV9 to TRBJ2-7, with TRBD1 matching 8 bases. Trimming took 3 bases from V and 2 from J; bases not matched to a gene: 4. In germline, CDR1 is SGDLS, CDR2 YYNGEE. CDR3 length: 14 residues. As DNA, the CDR3 is TGTGCCAGCAGCGAAGGGGGACAGGCCTACGAGCAGTACTTC. Encoded protein: CASSEGGQAYEQYF.

J is TRBJ2-3 and V is TRBV5-1; D unresolved. This CDR3 contains 14 residues. CDR1 and CDR2 from the germline V gene are SGHRS and YFSETQ. The V end lost 6 bases, the J end lost 1 base, and 12 bases lay between the germline ends. The CDR3 sequence: CASNQADGTDTQYF. The CDR3 DNA reads TGCGCCAGCAACCAGGCAGACGGCACAGATACGCAGTATTTT.

This clone was detected only once. The chain joins TRBV7-9 to TRBJ2-5, with 7 bases lining up with TRBD2. Germline loops: CDR1 SEHNR, CDR2 FQNEAQ (reference sequence). The V segment lost 7 bases and the J segment 5 bases; nucleotides outside the gene matches: 10. The CDR3 extends over 14 amino acids. The CDR3 region is CASTWGGQRETQYF. CDR3 nucleotide sequence: TGTGCCAGCACCTGGGGAGGGCAGAGGGAGACCCAGTACTTC. The full variable domain, its missing parts supplied by reference TRBV7-9 and TRBJ2-5, is DTGVSQNPRHKITKRGQNVTFRCDPISEHNRLYWYRQTLGQGPEFLTYFQNEAQLEKSRLLSDRFSAERPKGSFSTLEIQRTEQGDSAMYLCASTWGGQRETQYFGPGTRLLVL.

The chain employs TRBV5-4 and TRBJ2-5; no clear D gene. Trimming cost V 4 bases and J 1 base, with 11 bases left between them. Germline assignment: CDR1 SGHNT and CDR2 YYREEE (reference sequence). This CDR3 has 14 amino acids. This CDR3 is CASSTQHVQETQYF. In DNA, the CDR3 is TGTGCCAGCAGCACCCAACACGTCCAAGAGACCCAGTACTTC.